This T cell receptor beta chain stems from a study of Ad26.COV2.S vaccination and SARS-CoV-2 variants. Overall study context: The trial was COV1001 and the donor's arm was Ad26.COV2.S.

Between the trimmed V and J ends, which lost 0 bases and 10 bases, there was a span of 17 bases. The CDR3 contains 15 residues. CDR1 and CDR2 from the germline V gene are SGHRS and YFSETQ. Concerning this clone: The antigen is undetermined.

The treatment here: some 20 received Ad26.COV2.S at low or high dose, single or two shots; about 5 received placebo; per-sample allocation not given. Specimens were obtained on day 63 following the first vaccine or placebo injection. Study conclusions and caveats: The TCR-based breadth and depth measures might underestimate overall T cell responses. Reported findings describe substantial breadth in spike-specific CD8+ and CD4+ T cell responses following vaccination.

This table comes from immunoSEQ multiplex PCR, and its TCRdb copy is limited to in-frame clones, with some not included. The profile shows hundreds of thousands of clones, more than 80% of them singletons. The TCR comes from a person aged 18-65 years who received the Ad26.COV2.S COVID-19 vaccine or a placebo. Here the sequenced sample was peripheral blood, taken in a trial of Ad26.COV2.S vaccine versus placebo. This sequence joins TRBV5-1 and TRBJ2-1; the D gene is possibly TRBD1 (6 bases). Here the CDR3 DNA reads TGCGCCAGCAGCTTGGTCCAGGGGATCAGCATGGAGCAGTTCTTC. Amino acid sequence: CASSLVQGISMEQFF.